Below, 12 T cell receptor beta chains from the same sample are listed, as sequenced in a study of T cells in localized non-small cell lung cancer. Method: immunoSEQ multiplex PCR; TCRdb's copy keeps in-frame clones and lacks some. The sample yields approximately 1,600 clones, around 20% seen once. Sequencing used lung tumor tissue, obtained before any cancer treatment. The origin of the receptors is a female donor of 60 years or more with stage II lung adenocarcinoma.

This clone was detected only a few times. J is TRBJ1-4 and V is TRBV6-8; D possibly corresponds to TRBD1 (5 bases). The germline V gene has CDR1 MNHGY and CDR2 SAAAGT. V dropped 8 bases and J dropped 8 bases, with 15 bases sitting between them. The CDR3 has 13 amino acids. The CDR3 nucleotides are TGTGCCAGCTCCCGGGGCGTGGACGAAAAACTGTTTTTT. It yields the protein CASSRGVDEKLFF.

This clone is classed as large. The rearrangement uses TRBV11-3 and TRBJ1-1; no clear D gene. Trimming shortened V by 6 bases and J by 3 bases, and 14 bases separated the two germline ends. Germline CDR1 and CDR2: SGHNT and YENEEA. This CDR3 has 14 amino acids. The CDR3 is CASRSDGPYTEAFF. In DNA, the CDR3 is TGTGCCAGCAGATCTGACGGACCCTACACTGAAGCTTTCTTT.

This clone was counted a few times. The chain employs TRBV6-8 and TRBJ2-1; TRBD1 agrees at 11 bases. Germline CDR1 is MNHGY and CDR2 is SAAAGT. V gave up 5 bases and J gave up 6 bases; unmatched junction bases: 6. CDR3 length equals 15 residues. CDR3 nucleotide sequence: TGTGCCAGCAGTCTCGGGACAGGGGGGGCCAATGAGCAGTTCTTC. Its translation: CASSLGTGGANEQFF.

This clone appeared a few times. The chain links TRBV9 to TRBJ2-7, with TRBD1 matching 8 bases. Per germline, CDR1 SGDLS and CDR2 YYNGEE. This CDR3 is built from 15 residues. V shed 5 bases, J shed 0 bases, and the junction held 7 bases outside the gene matches. The CDR3 sequence: CASRGTGRSSYEQYF. The CDR3 DNA sequence: TGTGCCAGCAGGGGGACAGGTCGAAGCTCCTACGAGCAGTACTTC.

The rearrangement links TRBV25-1 to TRBJ2-1; D may be TRBD1 or TRBD2 (5 bases each). The CDR3 extends over 15 amino acids. V shed 4 bases and J shed 2 bases, with 12 bases lying between them. Germline loops: CDR1 MGHDK, CDR2 SYGVNS. The CDR3 nucleotides are TGTGCCAGCAGTGGCCATGGGGGTACCTACAATGAGCAGTTCTTC. It translates to CASSGHGGTYNEQFF.

There are a few counts of this clone. The V and J genes are TRBV4-1 and TRBJ2-6; 7 bases fit TRBD2. V was pared by 0 bases and J by 0 bases, with 8 bases of the junction left unmatched. Germline CDR1 MGHRA, CDR2 YSYEKL. This CDR3 spans 19 amino acids. The CDR3 sequence: CASSQDGLAVDSGANVLTF. The DNA of the CDR3 is TGCGCCAGCAGCCAAGATGGTCTAGCGGTTGACTCTGGGGCCAACGTCCTGACTTTC.

This clone came up a few times. V usage is TRBV28 and J usage is TRBJ2-5; either TRBD1 or TRBD2 may fit D (6 bases each). This CDR3 spans 17 amino acids. V dropped 8 bases and J dropped 2 bases, with 24 bases sitting between them. Germline-derived CDR1 and CDR2 are MDHEN and SYDVKM. CDR3 loop: CASGGDTLHSGQETQYF. In DNA, the CDR3 is TGTGCCAGCGGAGGGGACACCCTCCATTCGGGGCAAGAGACCCAGTACTTC.

V usage is TRBV18 and J usage is TRBJ2-7; 8 bases line up with TRBD1. The CDR3 has 13 amino acids. Trimming at V came to 5 bases and at J to 3 bases, leaving 3 bases not matched to a gene. Germline assignment: CDR1 KGHSH and CDR2 LQKENI. The CDR3 here is CASSAGTGYEQYF. The CDR3 region has the DNA TGTGCCAGCTCAGCCGGGACAGGCTACGAGCAGTACTTC.

The genes are TRBV6-8 and TRBJ1-5; no clear D. V lost 6 bases to trimming and J lost 0 bases, with 6 bases between them. There are 13 residues in the CDR3. CDR1 and CDR2 from the germline V gene are MNHGY and SAAAGT. In DNA form, the CDR3 reads TGTGCCAGCAGACTTAATAGCAATCAGCCCCAGCATTTT. The encoded protein is CASRLNSNQPQHF.

The chain combines TRBV28 with TRBJ2-2; D not resolved. Germline V gene sequence: CDR1 MDHEN, CDR2 SYDVKM. The V and J ends lost 6 bases and 6 bases respectively, with 17 bases between them. The length of the CDR3 is 15 residues. For the CDR3, the DNA is TGTGCCAGCAGATTTTCCGGGCCGAGCCCCGGGGAGCTGTTTTTT. This encodes CASRFSGPSPGELFF. The whole variable domain, filled in from reference TRBV28 and TRBJ2-2, reads DVKVTQSSRYLVKRTGEKVFLECVQDMDHENMFWYRQDPGLGLRLIYFSYDVKMKEKGDIPEGYSVSREKKERFSLILESASTNQTSMYLCASRFSGPSPGELFFGEGSRLTVL.

By share, this clone ranks as medium-sized. The genes are TRBV11-3 and TRBJ2-2; 7 nucleotides align to TRBD1. Germline V gene sequence: CDR1 SGHNT, CDR2 YENEEA. V lost 3 bases to trimming and J lost 3 bases; unmatched junction nucleotides: 7. This CDR3 contains 16 residues. CDR3 amino acids: CASSLARGSDTGELFF. The DNA of the CDR3 is TGTGCCAGCAGCTTGGCCAGGGGGTCGGACACCGGGGAGCTGTTTTTT.

This clone has only a few counts. The V call is TRBV6-7, the J call TRBJ2-1; 10 nucleotides line up with TRBD2. TRBV6-7 is an open reading frame whose function is uncertain. The CDR3 runs to 11 residues. J was trimmed by 9 bases and V by 10 bases; bases with no gene match: 3. In nucleotides, the CDR3 is TGTGCCACGAGGACTAGCGGTGAGCAGTTCTTC. The encoded protein is CATRTSGEQFF.